This T cell receptor (beta chain) was observed in a study of blood T cells in healthy people across ages. A second PCR, run for about 6 to 11 cycles, used a sample-barcoded 5' primer plus a J-beta primer mix. MiXCR, applied by TCRdb to the 5' RACE reads, yields one record per CDR3 protein. The table records 760,000 or so distinct CDR3 sequences, 25% of them present only once. Germline V gene sequence: CDR1 MNHNS, CDR2 SASEGT. J gave up 6 bases and V 6 bases, and 16 bases lay outside the gene matches. The CDR3 is made up of 17 amino acids. These same data were also listed under a study on T cells of mothers and their children. As that report states: Over 9.5 million reads per mother and some 3 million per child were obtained.

This TCR derives from a boy between 5 and 17 years old in good health. Sequenced sample: blood. The genes are TRBV6-1 and TRBJ1-5; 8 nucleotides match TRBD1. CDR3 nucleotide sequence: TGTGCCAGCAGCCGGGCTCCCAGAGGACAGGGCTTTCAGCCCCAGCATTTT. It yields the protein CASSRAPRGQGFQPQHF.